This T cell receptor (beta chain) was captured in a study of early T cells in non-severe SARS-CoV-2 infection. Overall study context: Sequencing was performed on bulk RNA from unsorted whole blood, leaving chains unpaired.

Separate cDNA molecules each had unique molecular identifiers attached to them. From the 5' RACE reads, TCRdb called clonotypes with MiXCR, one entry per CDR3 protein. The sample has some 50,000 distinct CDR3 sequences, 5.4% seen once. This clonotype was detected a few times. The CDR3 is made up of 13 amino acids. V lost 4 bases to trimming and J lost 7 bases, with 12 bases between them. Germline CDR1 reads SGHRS; CDR2 reads YFSETQ. The specimen was whole blood, collected at baseline. The TCR sequence derives from an adult who was a healthcare worker with PCR-confirmed SARS-CoV-2 infection or an uninfected control (not recorded which). V gene TRBV5-1 combines with J gene TRBJ1-3, with TRBD1 as a possible D gene (6 bases). The CDR3 sequence: CASSEGHQNTIYF. The CDR3 DNA sequence: TGCGCCAGCAGCGAGGGACACCAGAACACCATATATTTT.